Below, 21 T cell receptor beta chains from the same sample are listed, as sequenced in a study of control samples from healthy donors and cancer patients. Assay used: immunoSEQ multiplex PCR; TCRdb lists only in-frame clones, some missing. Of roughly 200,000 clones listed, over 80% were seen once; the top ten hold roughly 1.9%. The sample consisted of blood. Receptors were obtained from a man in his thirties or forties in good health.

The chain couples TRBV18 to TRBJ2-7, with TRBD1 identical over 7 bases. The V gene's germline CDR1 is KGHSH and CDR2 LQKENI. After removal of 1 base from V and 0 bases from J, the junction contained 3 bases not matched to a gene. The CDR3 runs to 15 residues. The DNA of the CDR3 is TGTGCCAGCTCACCACACCGGGACAGCTCCTACGAGCAGTACTTC. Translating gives CASSPHRDSSYEQYF.

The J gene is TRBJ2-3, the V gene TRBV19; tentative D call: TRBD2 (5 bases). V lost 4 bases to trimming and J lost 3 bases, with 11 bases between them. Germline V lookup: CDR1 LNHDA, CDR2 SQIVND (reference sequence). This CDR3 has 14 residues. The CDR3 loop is CASSRFGVTDTQYF. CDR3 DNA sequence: TGTGCCAGTAGTAGATTCGGGGTGACAGATACGCAGTATTTT. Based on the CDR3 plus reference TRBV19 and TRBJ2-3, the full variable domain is DGGITQSPKYLFRKEGQNVTLSCEQNLNHDAMYWYRQDPGQGLRLIYYSQIVNDFQKGDIAEGYSVSREKKESFPLTVTSAQKNPTAFYLCASSRFGVTDTQYFGPGTRLTVL.

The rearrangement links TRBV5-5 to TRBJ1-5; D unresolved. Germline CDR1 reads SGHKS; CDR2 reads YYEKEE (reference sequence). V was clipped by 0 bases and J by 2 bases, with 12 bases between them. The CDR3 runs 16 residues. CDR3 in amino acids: CASSLEVERGNQPQHF. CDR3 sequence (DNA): TGTGCCAGCAGCTTGGAGGTAGAGCGGGGCAATCAGCCCCAGCATTTT.

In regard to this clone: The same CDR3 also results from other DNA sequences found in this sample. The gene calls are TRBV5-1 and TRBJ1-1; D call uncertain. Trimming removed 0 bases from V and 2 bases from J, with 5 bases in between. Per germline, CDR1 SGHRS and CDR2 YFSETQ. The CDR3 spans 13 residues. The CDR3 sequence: CASSLGGNTEAFF. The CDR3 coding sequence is TGCGCCAGCAGCTTGGGGGGTAACACTGAAGCTTTCTTT.

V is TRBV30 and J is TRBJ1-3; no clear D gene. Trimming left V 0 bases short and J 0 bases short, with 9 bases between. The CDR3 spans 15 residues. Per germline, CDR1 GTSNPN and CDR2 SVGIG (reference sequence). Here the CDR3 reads CAWSVPGVSGNTIYF. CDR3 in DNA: TGTGCCTGGAGTGTACCAGGTGTCTCTGGAAACACCATATATTTT. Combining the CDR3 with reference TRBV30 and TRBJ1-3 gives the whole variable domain SQTIHQWPATLVQPVGSPLSLECTVEGTSNPNLYWYRQAAGRGLQLLFYSVGIGQISSEVPQNLSASRPQDRQFILSSKKLLLSDSGFYLCAWSVPGVSGNTIYFGEGSWLTVV.

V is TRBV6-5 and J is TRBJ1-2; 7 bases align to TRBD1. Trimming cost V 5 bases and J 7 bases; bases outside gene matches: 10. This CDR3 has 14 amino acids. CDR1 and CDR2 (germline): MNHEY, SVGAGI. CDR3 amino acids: CASSNHAGGGGYTF. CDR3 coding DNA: TGTGCCAGCAGTAACCACGCAGGGGGAGGTGGCTACACCTTC.

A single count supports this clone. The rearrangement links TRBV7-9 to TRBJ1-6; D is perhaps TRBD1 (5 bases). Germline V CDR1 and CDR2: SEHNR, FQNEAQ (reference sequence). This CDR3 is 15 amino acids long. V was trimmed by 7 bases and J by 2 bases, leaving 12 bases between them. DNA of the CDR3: TGTGCCAGCACCCACCAGGGCGCCTATAATTCACCCCTCCACTTT. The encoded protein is CASTHQGAYNSPLHF.

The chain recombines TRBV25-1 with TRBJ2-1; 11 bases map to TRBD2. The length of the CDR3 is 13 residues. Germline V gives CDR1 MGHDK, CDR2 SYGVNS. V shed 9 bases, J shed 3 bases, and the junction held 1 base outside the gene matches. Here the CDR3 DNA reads TGTGCCAGTCTAGCGGGGGGCTACAATGAGCAGTTCTTC. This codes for CASLAGGYNEQFF.

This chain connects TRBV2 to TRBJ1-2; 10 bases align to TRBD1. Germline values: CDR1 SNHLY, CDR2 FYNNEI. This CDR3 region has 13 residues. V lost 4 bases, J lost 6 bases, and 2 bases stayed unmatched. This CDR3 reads CASSGDRGHGYTF. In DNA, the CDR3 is TGTGCCAGCAGTGGGGACAGGGGACATGGCTACACCTTC. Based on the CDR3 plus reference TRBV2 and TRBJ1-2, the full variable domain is EPEVTQTPSHQVTQMGQEVILRCVPISNHLYFYWYRQILGQKVEFLVSFYNNEISEKSEIFDDQFSVERPDGSNFTLKIRSTKLEDSAMYFCASSGDRGHGYTFGSGTRLTVV.

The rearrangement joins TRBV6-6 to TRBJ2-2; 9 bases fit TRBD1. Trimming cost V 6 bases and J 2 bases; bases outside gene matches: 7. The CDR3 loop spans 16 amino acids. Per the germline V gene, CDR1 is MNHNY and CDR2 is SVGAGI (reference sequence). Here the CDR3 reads CASSRSTGGNTGELFF. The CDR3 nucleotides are TGTGCCAGCAGCCGATCGACAGGGGGAAACACCGGGGAGCTGTTTTTT.

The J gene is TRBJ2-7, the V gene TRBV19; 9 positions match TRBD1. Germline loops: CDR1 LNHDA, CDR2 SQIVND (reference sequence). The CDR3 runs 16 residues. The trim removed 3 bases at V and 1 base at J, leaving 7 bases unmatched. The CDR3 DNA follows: TGTGCCAGTAGTATCACCGGGACAGGGCCTTCCTACGAGCAGTACTTC. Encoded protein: CASSITGTGPSYEQYF.

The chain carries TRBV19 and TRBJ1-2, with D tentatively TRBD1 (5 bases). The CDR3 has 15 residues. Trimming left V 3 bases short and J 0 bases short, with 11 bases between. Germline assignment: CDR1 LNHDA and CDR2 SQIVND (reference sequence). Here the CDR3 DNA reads TGTGCCAGTAGTATCAGGGACGGTACTAACTATGGCTACACCTTC. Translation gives CASSIRDGTNYGYTF.

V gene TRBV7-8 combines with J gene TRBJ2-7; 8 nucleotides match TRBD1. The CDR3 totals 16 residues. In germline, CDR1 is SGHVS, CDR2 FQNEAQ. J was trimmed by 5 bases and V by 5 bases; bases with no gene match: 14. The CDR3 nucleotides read TGTGCCAGCAGCCAATCTCCGGGACGACAGGGGAACGAGCAGTACTTC. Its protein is CASSQSPGRQGNEQYF. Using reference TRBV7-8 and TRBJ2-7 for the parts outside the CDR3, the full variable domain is GAGVSQSPRYKVAKRGQDVALRCDPISGHVSLFWYQQALGQGPEFLTYFQNEAQLDKSGLPSDRFFAERPEGSVSTLKIQRTQQEDSAVYLCASSQSPGRQGNEQYFGPGTRLTVT.

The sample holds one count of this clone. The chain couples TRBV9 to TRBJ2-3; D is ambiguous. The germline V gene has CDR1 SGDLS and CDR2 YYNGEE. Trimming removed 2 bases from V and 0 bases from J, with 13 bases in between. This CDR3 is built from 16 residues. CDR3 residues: CASSVSGRSSTDTQYF. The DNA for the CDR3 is TGTGCCAGCAGCGTCAGTGGCAGATCTAGCACAGATACGCAGTATTTT.

Here the CDR3 reads CASRRGGSNSPLHF. The CDR3 DNA reads as TGTGCCAGCAGGAGAGGGGGCTCGAATTCACCCCTCCACTTT. The gene calls are TRBV5-4 and TRBJ1-6; 7 bases line up with TRBD1. V gave up 5 bases and J gave up 7 bases; unmatched junction bases: 6. CDR1 and CDR2 from the germline V gene are SGHNT and YYREEE (reference sequence). The CDR3 extends over 14 amino acids.

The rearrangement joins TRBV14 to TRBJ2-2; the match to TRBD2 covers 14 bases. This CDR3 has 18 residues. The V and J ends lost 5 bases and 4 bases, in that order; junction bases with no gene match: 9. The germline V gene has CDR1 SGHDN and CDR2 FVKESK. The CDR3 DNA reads TGTGCCAGCAGCTCCCCGGGACTAGCGGGGGAGAGCACCGGGGAGCTGTTTTTT. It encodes CASSSPGLAGESTGELFF.

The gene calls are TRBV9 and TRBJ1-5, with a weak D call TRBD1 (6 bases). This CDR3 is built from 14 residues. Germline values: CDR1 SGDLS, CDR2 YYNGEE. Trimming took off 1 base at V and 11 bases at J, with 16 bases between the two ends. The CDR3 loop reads CASSVSGRGEAQHF. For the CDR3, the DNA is TGTGCCAGCAGCGTATCGGGCAGGGGAGAGGCCCAGCATTTT.

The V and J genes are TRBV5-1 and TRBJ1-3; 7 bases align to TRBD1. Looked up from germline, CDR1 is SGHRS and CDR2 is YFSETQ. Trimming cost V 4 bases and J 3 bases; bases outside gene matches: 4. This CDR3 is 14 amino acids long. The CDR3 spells CASSPGGGGNTIYF. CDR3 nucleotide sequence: TGCGCCAGCAGCCCAGGGGGAGGTGGAAACACCATATATTTT.

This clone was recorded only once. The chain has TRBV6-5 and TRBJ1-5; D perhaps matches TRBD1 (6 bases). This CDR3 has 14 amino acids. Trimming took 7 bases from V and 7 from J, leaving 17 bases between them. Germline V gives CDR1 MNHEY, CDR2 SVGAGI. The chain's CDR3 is CASNHEIQGQPQHF. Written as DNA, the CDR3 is TGTGCCAGCAATCACGAGATTCAGGGGCAGCCCCAGCATTTT.

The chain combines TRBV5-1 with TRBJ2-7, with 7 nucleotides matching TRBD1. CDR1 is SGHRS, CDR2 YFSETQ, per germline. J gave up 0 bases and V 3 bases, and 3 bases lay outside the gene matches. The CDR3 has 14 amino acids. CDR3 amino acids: CASSSGTASYEQYF. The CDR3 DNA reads TGCGCCAGCAGCTCCGGGACAGCCTCCTACGAGCAGTACTTC. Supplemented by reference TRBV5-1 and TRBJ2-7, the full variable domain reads KAGVTQTPRYLIKTRGQQVTLSCSPISGHRSVSWYQQTPGQGLQFLFEYFSETQRNKGNFPGRFSGRQFSNSRSEMNVSTLELGDSALYLCASSSGTASYEQYFGPGTRLTVT.

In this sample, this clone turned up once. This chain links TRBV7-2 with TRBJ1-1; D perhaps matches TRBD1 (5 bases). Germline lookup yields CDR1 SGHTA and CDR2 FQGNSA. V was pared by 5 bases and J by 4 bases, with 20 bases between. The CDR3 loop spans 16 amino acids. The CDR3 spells CASSPQGTSRGTEAFF. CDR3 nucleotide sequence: TGTGCCAGCAGCCCCCAAGGGACCAGTCGGGGCACTGAAGCTTTCTTT.